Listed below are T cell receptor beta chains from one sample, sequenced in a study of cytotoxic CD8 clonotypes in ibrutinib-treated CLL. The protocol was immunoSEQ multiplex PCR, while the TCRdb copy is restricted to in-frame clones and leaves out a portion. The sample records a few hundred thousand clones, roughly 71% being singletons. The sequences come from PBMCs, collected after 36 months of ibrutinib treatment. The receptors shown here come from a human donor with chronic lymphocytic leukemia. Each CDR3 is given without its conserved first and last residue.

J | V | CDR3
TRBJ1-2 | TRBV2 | ASSGGYGYT
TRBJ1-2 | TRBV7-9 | ASSLVSGYGYT
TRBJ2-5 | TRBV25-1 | ASRTGGETQY
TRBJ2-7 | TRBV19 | ATRDSFYEQY
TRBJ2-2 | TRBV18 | ASSPMSSNTGELF
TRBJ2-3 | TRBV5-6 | ASSGRVTDTQY
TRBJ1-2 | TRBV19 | ASSIGGRGNYGYT
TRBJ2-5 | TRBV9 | ASSERTTGPRETQY
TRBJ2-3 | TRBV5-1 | ASSFLPGQGTDTQY
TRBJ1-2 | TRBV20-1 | SARRRSGHT
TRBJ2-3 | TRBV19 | ASSRGLAGGGSTDTQY
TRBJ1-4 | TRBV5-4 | ASGLTGGSEKLF
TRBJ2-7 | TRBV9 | ASSPRGGDEQY
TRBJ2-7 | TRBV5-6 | ASSFIWGRPKADYEQY
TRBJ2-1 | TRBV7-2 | ASSLRLVEHNEQF
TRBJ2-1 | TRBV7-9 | ASSRLAGGIGSYNEQF
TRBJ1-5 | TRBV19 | ASSIVGTSNQPQH
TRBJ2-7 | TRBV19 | AGYVQGLAGASSYEQY
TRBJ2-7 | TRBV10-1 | ASSGLRGHEQY
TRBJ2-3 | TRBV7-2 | ASSLEAASTDTQY
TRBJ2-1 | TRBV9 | ASSVPSSGGAHEQF
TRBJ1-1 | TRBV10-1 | ASSEYTNTEAF
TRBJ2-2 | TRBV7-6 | ASSLGTGTTGELF
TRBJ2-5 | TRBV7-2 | ASSKGLAGGETQY
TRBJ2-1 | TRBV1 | TSSHDALPPSEQF
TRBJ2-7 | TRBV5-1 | ASSLTTGTAYEQY
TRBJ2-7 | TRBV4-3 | ASSQDGLDEQY
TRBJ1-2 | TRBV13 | ASSLGTESYGYT
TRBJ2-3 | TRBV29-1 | SVRNTDTQY
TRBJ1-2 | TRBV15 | ATSQTTGVYGYT
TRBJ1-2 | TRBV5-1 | ASSFRAGTVGSGYT
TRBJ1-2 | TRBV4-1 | ASSPPTAYLWYYT
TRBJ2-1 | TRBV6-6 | ASRPRTSGTYNEQF
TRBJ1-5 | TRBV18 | ASSLLQGAIDQPQH
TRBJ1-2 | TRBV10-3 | AIEGGSDGYT
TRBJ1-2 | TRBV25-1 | ASSGDALGYT
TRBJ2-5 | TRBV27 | ASSPTGDGRARETQY
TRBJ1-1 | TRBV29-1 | SVERTGGMNTEAF
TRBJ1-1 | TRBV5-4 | ASSLVGGGRLNTEAF
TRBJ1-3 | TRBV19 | ASIDRSSGNTIY
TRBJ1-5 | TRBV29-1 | SFRDGNNQPQH
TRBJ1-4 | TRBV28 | ASTTPGRELF
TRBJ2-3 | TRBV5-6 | ASSGVDTQY
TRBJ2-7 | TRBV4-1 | ASSQEGTVREQY
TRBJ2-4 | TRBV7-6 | ASSLDGPNIQY
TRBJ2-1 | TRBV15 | ATSRLRFGSGSYNEQF
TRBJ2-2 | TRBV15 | ATSRGGIPSNTGELF
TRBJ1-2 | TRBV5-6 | AGSLDNTGGYGYT
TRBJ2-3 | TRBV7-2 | ASSSRSQSGGVADTQY
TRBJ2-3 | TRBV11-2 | ASSLEGAVDTQY
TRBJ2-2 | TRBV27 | ASSLSGELF
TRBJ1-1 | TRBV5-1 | ASSSKGYTEAF
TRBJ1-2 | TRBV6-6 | ASGRGLGLYGYT
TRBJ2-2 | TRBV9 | ASTPDRATGELF
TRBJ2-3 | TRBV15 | ATSRDSGRYTDTQY
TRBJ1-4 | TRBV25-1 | ASSESGQGAREKLF
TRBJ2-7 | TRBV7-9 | ASTGRGGPDEQY
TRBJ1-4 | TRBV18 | ASSRGANEKLF